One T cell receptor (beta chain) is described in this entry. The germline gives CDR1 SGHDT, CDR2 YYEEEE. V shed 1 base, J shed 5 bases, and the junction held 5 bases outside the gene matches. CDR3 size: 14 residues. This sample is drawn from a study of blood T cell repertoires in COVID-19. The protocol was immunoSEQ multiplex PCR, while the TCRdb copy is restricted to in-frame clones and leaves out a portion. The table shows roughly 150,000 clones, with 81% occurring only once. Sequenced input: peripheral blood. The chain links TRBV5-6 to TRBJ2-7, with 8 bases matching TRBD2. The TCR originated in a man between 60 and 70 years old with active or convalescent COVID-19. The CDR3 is CASSLRLAGNEQYF. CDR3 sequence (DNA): TGTGCCAGCAGCTTGAGATTAGCGGGGAACGAGCAGTACTTC.